The clone carrying this TCR beta chain was seen many times. Antigen specificity is unknown. Of the isolated RNA, all was reverse transcribed, and so the sequenced material was expressed TCRB transcripts. The table came from immunoSEQ multiplex PCR; TCRdb's copy has only in-frame clones and leaves some out. The sample has approximately 150,000 clones; approximately 13% are singletons. CDR3 length: 16 amino acids. Germline-derived CDR1 and CDR2 are SGHTA and FQGNSA. V gave up 7 bases and J gave up 6 bases; unmatched junction bases: 16. The source of the sample is a study of beta chain features in type 1 diabetes. General study results and limits: For TCRB rearrangement, an influence of HLA type remained unresolved here. For type 1 diabetes patients, VDJ junctions showed fewer insertions and more deletions. Across patients, naive, central memory and Treg TCRB repertoires exhibited apparently greater similarity than was observed across healthy donors. Type 1 diabetes patients had TCRB CDR3s that were shorter (moderately but significantly so) in all four CD4+ subsets.

Once sorted, every population was more than 95% pure. The sequenced material came from central memory CD4+ T cells from blood. The receptor comes from a man aged 18 to 29 with type 1 diabetes. The chain couples TRBV7-2 to TRBJ2-7, with 9 bases aligning to TRBD2. CDR3 in amino acids: CASTRDAFAGGAEQYF. CDR3 coding DNA: TGTGCCAGCACCAGAGACGCCTTCGCGGGGGGGGCCGAGCAGTACTTC.